These 28 T cell receptor beta chains were all obtained from the same sample, sequenced in a study of T cell repertoires in cytomegalovirus infection. MiXCR, applied by TCRdb to the reads, yields one record per CDR3 protein. Of under 600,000 distinct CDR3 sequences listed, 16% are singletons. The sample comprised CD8+ T cells from PBMCs. The receptors shown here come from a human donor in good health (CMV status not recorded). Some clones in this sample may be carry-over from other donors' samples.

In the case of this clonotype: A read error may be the cause here, since a much bigger clone is one base away. The chain links TRBV28 to TRBJ2-7; D might be TRBD1 or TRBD2, each matching 6 bases. Germline values: CDR1 MDHEN, CDR2 SYDVKM. V was shortened by 5 bases and J by 0 bases, with 17 bases between the two germline ends. This CDR3 region has 16 residues. Here the CDR3 reads CASSPHSEGHSYEQYF. The CDR3 DNA is TGTGCCAGCAGTCCCCACTCGGAGGGACACTCCTACGAGCAGTACTTC.

In this sample, this clonotype turned up many times. The chain has TRBV12-3 or TRBV12-4 and TRBJ2-5; 11 positions agree with TRBD2. The CDR3 sequence is 17 residues long. V lost 2 bases to trimming and J lost 5 bases; unmatched junction nucleotides: 10. The CDR3 nucleotides are TGTGCCAGCAGTTTAATGTCTAGCGGGGGGTTAATGGAGACCCAGTACTTC. Protein product: CASSLMSSGGLMETQYF.

The chain uses TRBV9 and TRBJ2-3; D is perhaps TRBD2 (7 bases). The CDR3 loop spans 14 amino acids. The germline V gene encodes CDR1 SGDLS and CDR2 YYNGEE. V was shortened by 6 bases and J by 1 base, with 12 bases between the two germline ends. The CDR3 DNA sequence: TGTGCCAGCAAGGGAGGGGGAGGCACAGATACGCAGTATTTT. Translated: CASKGGGGTDTQYF.

This clonotype was seen ten or more times. CDR3 in amino acids: CASSIWGGSYNEQFF. In DNA, the CDR3 is TGTGCCAGTAGTATCTGGGGGGGATCCTACAATGAGCAGTTCTTC. V and J are TRBV19 and TRBJ2-1, with TRBD2 identical over 7 bases. The V and J ends lost 3 bases and 1 base, in that order; junction bases with no gene match: 3. The CDR3 consists of 15 residues. In germline, CDR1 is LNHDA, CDR2 SQIVND (reference sequence).

This chain uses TRBV25-1 with TRBJ2-5, with 7 bases lining up with TRBD1. V shed 10 bases and J 9 bases; nucleotides not matched to a gene: 11. CDR1 MGHDK and CDR2 SYGVNS come from the germline V gene. The CDR3 covers 12 residues. CDR3 coding DNA: TGTGCCACCTCCGGGACAGCCGGACCCCAGTACTTC. It specifies CATSGTAGPQYF.

The rearrangement links TRBV30 to TRBJ1-2; 8 nucleotides match TRBD1. The CDR3 loop spans 13 amino acids. The germline gives CDR1 GTSNPN, CDR2 SVGIG (reference sequence). After removal of 4 bases from V and 4 bases from J, the junction contained 5 bases not matched to a gene. Here the CDR3 DNA reads TGTGCCTGGACCACAGGGGGGATCTATGGCTACACCTTC. This codes for CAWTTGGIYGYTF. Variable domain in full (rest from reference TRBV30 and TRBJ1-2): SQTIHQWPATLVQPVGSPLSLECTVEGTSNPNLYWYRQAAGRGLQLLFYSVGIGQISSEVPQNLSASRPQDRQFILSSKKLLLSDSGFYLCAWTTGGIYGYTFGSGTRLTVV.

Remarks on this clonotype: This may stem from a read error, because a much larger clone lies one nucleotide away. The conserved final phenylalanine or tryptophan is absent from the CDR3, which likely points to a read error. The chain joins TRBV5-4 to TRBJ1-1; 10 positions match TRBD1. CDR3 length: 16 residues. Looked up from germline, CDR1 is SGHNT and CDR2 is YYREEE (reference sequence). Trimming cost V 0 bases and J 10 bases; bases outside gene matches: 12. CDR3 sequence (DNA): TGTGCCAGCAGCTTGGATTCTGATAGGGACAGGGGTGTAGCTTTCCTT. This translates into CASSLDSDRDRGVAFL.

This clonotype showed up many times. The chain combines TRBV12-3 or TRBV12-4 with TRBJ2-1; the D gene is possibly TRBD2 (5 bases). V lost 2 bases and J lost 0, with 8 bases in between. This CDR3 contains 15 residues. The CDR3 DNA reads as TGTGCCAGCAGTTTAAGCGGTCGCTCCTACAATGAGCAGTTCTTC. It translates to CASSLSGRSYNEQFF.

This clonotype was detected only a few times. V usage is TRBV5-6 and J usage is TRBJ2-3; TRBD2 matches at 13 bases. J gave up 2 bases and V 2 bases, and 8 bases lay outside the gene matches. This CDR3 contains 18 residues. Germline-derived CDR1 and CDR2 are SGHDT and YYEEEE. Written as DNA, the CDR3 is TGTGCCAGCAGCTTAGGACTAGCGGGAGAAACCCCCACAGATACGCAGTATTTT. This gives the protein CASSLGLAGETPTDTQYF.

This chain connects TRBV7-6 to TRBJ1-2, with 9 nucleotides matching TRBD1. CDR3 size: 16 residues. V lost 5 bases, J lost 0 bases, and 7 bases stayed unmatched. Germline-derived CDR1 and CDR2 are SGHVS and FNYEAQ. CDR3 loop: CASSPDRGSPNYGYTF. The CDR3 nucleotides read TGTGCCAGCAGCCCAGACAGGGGGTCCCCTAACTATGGCTACACCTTC.

This clonotype was recorded many times. The chain has TRBV6-1 and TRBJ2-1; TRBD2 agrees at 11 bases. CDR3 length equals 15 residues. After removal of 1 base from V and 5 bases from J, the junction contained 1 base not matched to a gene. Germline V gene sequence: CDR1 MNHNS, CDR2 SASEGT. DNA for the CDR3: TGTGCCAGCAGTGAAGTGGGACTAGCGGACAATGAGCAGTTCTTC. This encodes CASSEVGLADNEQFF.

This clonotype occurred a few times. This chain's CDR3 is CASSLTTSGGASSWSYNEQFF. CDR3 in DNA: TGCGCCAGCAGCCTCACGACAAGCGGGGGGGCATCGTCTTGGTCCTACAATGAGCAGTTCTTC. J is TRBJ2-1 and V is TRBV4-1, with TRBD2 identical over 10 bases. V lost 4 bases and J lost 1; bases outside the gene matches: 19. The germline CDR1 and CDR2 sequences are MGHRA and YSYEKL. There are 21 residues in the CDR3.

This clonotype appeared many times. This chain uses TRBV7-2 with TRBJ2-1; TRBD2 matches at 13 bases. Germline lookup yields CDR1 SGHTA and CDR2 FQGNSA. The CDR3 runs to 17 residues. J lost 8 bases, V lost 5 bases, and 12 bases had no gene match. The CDR3 bases are TGTGCCAGCAGCCCCGGACTAGCGGGAGTTCGGGTCGATGAGCAGTTCTTC. Amino acids: CASSPGLAGVRVDEQFF.

This clonotype was recorded at least ten times. The V call is TRBV11-2, the J call TRBJ1-6; the D gene is possibly TRBD1 (5 bases). The CDR3 runs to 14 residues. Germline V gives CDR1 SGHAT, CDR2 FQNNGV. V was pared by 6 bases and J by 10 bases, with 16 bases between. CDR3 region: CASSFPDKGSPLHF. The CDR3 bases are TGTGCCAGCAGTTTTCCGGACAAGGGGTCACCCCTCCACTTT.

V usage is TRBV2 and J usage is TRBJ1-1, with 7 bases lining up with TRBD1. V was clipped by 5 bases and J by 11 bases; unmatched bases: 14. The CDR3 totals 14 residues. Germline V lookup: CDR1 SNHLY, CDR2 FYNNEI. The CDR3 DNA reads TGTGCCAGCAGTACAGGGGAATCCACCTTGTGGGCTTTCTTT. This translates into CASSTGESTLWAFF. Drawing the rest from reference TRBV2 and TRBJ1-1, the complete variable domain is EPEVTQTPSHQVTQMGQEVILRCVPISNHLYFYWYRQILGQKVEFLVSFYNNEISEKSEIFDDQFSVERPDGSNFTLKIRSTKLEDSAMYFCASSTGESTLWAFFGQGTRLTVV.

Turning to this clonotype: A much larger clone sits a single nucleotide away, making a read error possible. The CDR3 end shows no conserved phenylalanine or tryptophan, and so a read error is likely. The chain couples TRBV10-2 to TRBJ2-5, with D maybe TRBD1 (6 bases). This CDR3 is 15 amino acids long. Deletions cut 5 bases from V and 6 bases from J, with 19 bases between. Per the germline V gene, CDR1 is WSHSY and CDR2 is SAAADI. In nucleotides, the CDR3 is TGCGCCAGCAGTTACACAGGGATGGGTGAAAAGACCCAGTACTTA. Translation gives CASSYTGMGEKTQYL.

This clonotype was seen repeatedly, ten times or more. The chain carries TRBV7-8 and TRBJ2-7; D gene ambiguous. This CDR3 is 13 amino acids long. Germline loops: CDR1 SGHVS, CDR2 FQNEAQ. With 7 bases removed from V and 3 bases from J, the gap between germline ends came to 13 bases. The chain's CDR3 is CASNPLRHYEQYF. The CDR3 region has the DNA TGTGCCAGCAACCCCTTAAGGCACTACGAGCAGTACTTC.

V usage is TRBV28 and J usage is TRBJ2-1, with D possibly matching TRBD2 (5 bases). The CDR3 totals 12 residues. Per germline, CDR1 MDHEN and CDR2 SYDVKM. Trimming pared 9 bases from V and 8 bases from J, leaving 14 bases between. CDR3 residues: CASLTTLDEQFF. The CDR3, as DNA: TGTGCCAGTCTGACTACCCTGGATGAGCAGTTCTTC.

This clonotype occurred many times. The chain joins TRBV27 to TRBJ2-1, with 10 positions matching TRBD2. The length of the CDR3 is 14 residues. V lost 5 bases, J lost 5 bases, and 3 bases stayed unmatched. Germline CDR1 is MNHEY and CDR2 is SMNVEV (reference sequence). The CDR3 DNA sequence: TGTGCCAGCAGTCCCGGGACTAGCGACAATGAGCAGTTCTTC. Amino acids: CASSPGTSDNEQFF.

This clonotype showed up many times. V and J are TRBV20-1 and TRBJ2-7; D is ambiguous. Per germline, CDR1 DFQATT and CDR2 SNEGSKA (reference sequence). The CDR3 totals 15 residues. Trimming shortened V by 5 bases and J by 0 bases, and 17 bases separated the two germline ends. The CDR3 region is CSAHPFGSNSYEQYF. CDR3 sequence (DNA): TGCAGTGCTCACCCATTTGGAAGTAACTCCTACGAGCAGTACTTC.

The chain uses TRBV10-3 and TRBJ2-2; 13 bases align to TRBD2. The CDR3 sequence is 18 residues long. Germline loops: CDR1 ENHRY, CDR2 SYGVKD. The trim removed 7 bases at V and 3 bases at J, leaving 11 bases unmatched. In nucleotides, the CDR3 is TGTGCCATCACCGAAGATCCGACTAGCGGGGGGCACACCGGGGAGCTGTTTTTT. Translating gives CAITEDPTSGGHTGELFF.

V gene TRBV10-3 combines with J gene TRBJ2-3, with 7 nucleotides matching TRBD1. Trimming took 4 bases from V and 5 from J; bases not matched to a gene: 6. This CDR3 region has 14 residues. The germline gives CDR1 ENHRY, CDR2 SYGVKD. The CDR3 region is CAISGQGGLDTQYF. The CDR3, as DNA: TGTGCCATCAGTGGACAGGGCGGGTTAGATACGCAGTATTTT.

V is TRBV20-1 and J is TRBJ1-2; 8 nucleotides align to TRBD1. Germline V CDR1 and CDR2: DFQATT, SNEGSKA (reference sequence). This CDR3 is built from 15 residues. V trimming: 0 bases; J trimming: 6 bases; junction bases outside the gene matches: 9. CDR3 sequence: CSARDLGQGYDGYTF. DNA for the CDR3: TGCAGTGCTAGAGATCTTGGACAGGGCTACGATGGCTACACCTTC.

About this clonotype: As the CDR3 is not closed by the conserved phenylalanine or tryptophan, this likely results from a read error. V is TRBV20-1 and J is TRBJ2-5; TRBD2 is a possible D gene (5 bases). Germline CDR1 reads DFQATT; CDR2 reads SNEGSKA (reference sequence). This CDR3 region has 13 residues. Trimming took off 0 bases at V and 1 base at J, with 6 bases between the two ends. The DNA of the CDR3 is TGCAGTGCTAGAGAGAGCGGCCAAGAGACCCAGTACTTA. Protein sequence: CSARESGQETQYL.

Many counts were recorded for this clonotype. The genes are TRBV7-9 and TRBJ2-5; tentatively, D is TRBD1 (6 bases). The V end was cut by 5 bases, the J end by 10 bases, with 20 bases between. CDR1 and CDR2 from the germline V gene are SEHNR and FQNEAQ (reference sequence). This CDR3 has 14 amino acids. Here the CDR3 reads CASSPPLGGGVQYF. The CDR3 nucleotides read TGTGCCAGCAGCCCACCACTTGGTGGGGGCGTCCAGTACTTC.

In DNA, the CDR3 is TGTGCCAGCAGCAAAGCGGACCCGATTAGCACAGATACGCAGTATTTT. Translation: CASSKADPISTDTQYF. The rearrangement uses TRBV14 and TRBJ2-3; TRBD2 is a possible D gene (5 bases). CDR3 length: 16 amino acids. With 5 bases removed from V and 0 bases from J, the gap between germline ends came to 15 bases. CDR1 is SGHDN, CDR2 FVKESK, per germline.

This clonotype was seen many times. The V call is TRBV6-2 or TRBV6-3, the J call TRBJ2-1; 12 nucleotides align to TRBD2. There are 20 residues in the CDR3. The ends lost 1 base at V and 2 bases at J; junction bases unmatched: 12. Looked up from germline, CDR1 is MNHEY and CDR2 is SVGEGT. In DNA, the CDR3 is TGTGCCAGCAGTTACTTACCGCAGTGGACTAGCGGGGACCCCTACAATGAGCAGTTCTTC. This translates into CASSYLPQWTSGDPYNEQFF.

This clonotype appeared many times. The chain uses TRBV6-9 and TRBJ2-3; 7 bases are a match to TRBD2. The J segment lost 2 bases and the V segment lost 0 bases, leaving 8 bases of the junction unmatched. The CDR3 totals 17 residues. Germline lookup yields CDR1 MNHGY and CDR2 SVAAGI. CDR3 in DNA: TGTGCCAGCAGTTATTCAGAGGCGGGGGAGACCACAGATACGCAGTATTTT. As protein: CASSYSEAGETTDTQYF.